This T cell receptor beta chain was recorded in a study of blood T cell repertoires in COVID-19. Whole-study context: The study drew acute and convalescent COVID-19 samples from the United States, Italy and Spain.

In the original analysis: For nucleated cells, counts were estimated from reference gene primer amplification. The data were produced by immunoSEQ multiplex PCR, yet TCRdb's version contains in-frame clones alone and is incomplete. Clonal size and the V and J genes are those of that table, whereas D and trimming came from the DNA. The sample records 350,000 to 450,000 clones, roughly 85% being singletons. Trimming removed 2 bases from V and 0 bases from J, with 21 bases in between. CDR1 and CDR2 from the germline V gene are GTSNPN and SVGIG (reference sequence). The length of the CDR3 is 18 residues.

This sequence was found in a woman between 18 and 29 years old with acute or convalescent COVID-19. Sequencing was performed on peripheral blood. V is TRBV30 and J is TRBJ2-3, with D maybe TRBD1 (6 bases). This CDR3 is CAWSPFRGDLISTDTQYF. The DNA for the CDR3 is TGTGCCTGGAGTCCCTTCAGGGGAGACCTTATTAGCACAGATACGCAGTATTTT.